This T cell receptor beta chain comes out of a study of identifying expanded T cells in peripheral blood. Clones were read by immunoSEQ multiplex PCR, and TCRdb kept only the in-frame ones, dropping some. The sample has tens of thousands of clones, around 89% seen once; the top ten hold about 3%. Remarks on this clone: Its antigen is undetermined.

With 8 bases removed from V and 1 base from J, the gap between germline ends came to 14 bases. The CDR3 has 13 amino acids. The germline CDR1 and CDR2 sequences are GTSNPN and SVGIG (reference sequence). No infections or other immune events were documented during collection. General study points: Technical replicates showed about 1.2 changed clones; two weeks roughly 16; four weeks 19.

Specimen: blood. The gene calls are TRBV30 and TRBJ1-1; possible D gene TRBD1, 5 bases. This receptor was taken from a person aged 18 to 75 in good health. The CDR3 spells CAGTPQANTEAFF. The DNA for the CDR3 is TGTGCCGGGACCCCCCAAGCGAACACTGAAGCTTTCTTT.